This T cell receptor beta chain appears in the sequencing data of a study of OX40 agonist ivuxolimab in advanced cancers. Profiling relied on immunoSEQ multiplex PCR, and the TCRdb table lists in-frame clones only, not all of them. Of 55,000 to 80,000 clones in the sample, roughly four fifths are singletons; the top ten hold approximately 1%. The V end lost 3 bases, the J end lost 3 bases, and 8 bases lay between the germline ends. This CDR3 has 14 residues. Germline CDR1 SNHLY, CDR2 FYNNEI. The origin of this receptor is an adult with an advanced solid tumor such as melanoma, head and neck, liver or kidney cancer. The chain recombines TRBV2 with TRBJ1-4; D call uncertain. The material was CD4+ or CD8+ T cells sorted from blood, obtained in a trial of the OX40 agonist ivuxolimab. In DNA, the CDR3 is TGTGCCAGCAGTGATAGGTGGGCTAATGAAAAACTGTTTTTT. It translates to CASSDRWANEKLFF.